This TCR beta chain was documented in a study of cytomegalovirus exposure and HLA in healthy donors. Study summary: Researchers previously reported finding roughly 120 million unique TCR beta sequences from approximately 200 million T cells.

Researchers ran the PCR with 60 Vbeta and 13 Jbeta primers. Repertoires were generated with immunoSEQ multiplex PCR, while TCRdb's copy carries only in-frame clones and drops some. The repertoire holds around 200,000 clones, with about four fifths as singletons. The sample comprised PBMCs. This clonotype originated in a man aged 45-65 years in good health and CMV-seronegative.

CDR3 loop: CASSTLAGVGNEQFF. In DNA form, the CDR3 reads TGTGCCAGCAGTACATTAGCGGGAGTCGGGAATGAGCAGTTCTTC. V is TRBV6-6 and J is TRBJ2-1, with 9 bases matching TRBD2. CDR3 length: 15 amino acids. Trimming at V came to 5 bases and at J to 7 bases, leaving 9 bases not matched to a gene. Germline CDR1 is MNHNY and CDR2 is SVGAGI (reference sequence).